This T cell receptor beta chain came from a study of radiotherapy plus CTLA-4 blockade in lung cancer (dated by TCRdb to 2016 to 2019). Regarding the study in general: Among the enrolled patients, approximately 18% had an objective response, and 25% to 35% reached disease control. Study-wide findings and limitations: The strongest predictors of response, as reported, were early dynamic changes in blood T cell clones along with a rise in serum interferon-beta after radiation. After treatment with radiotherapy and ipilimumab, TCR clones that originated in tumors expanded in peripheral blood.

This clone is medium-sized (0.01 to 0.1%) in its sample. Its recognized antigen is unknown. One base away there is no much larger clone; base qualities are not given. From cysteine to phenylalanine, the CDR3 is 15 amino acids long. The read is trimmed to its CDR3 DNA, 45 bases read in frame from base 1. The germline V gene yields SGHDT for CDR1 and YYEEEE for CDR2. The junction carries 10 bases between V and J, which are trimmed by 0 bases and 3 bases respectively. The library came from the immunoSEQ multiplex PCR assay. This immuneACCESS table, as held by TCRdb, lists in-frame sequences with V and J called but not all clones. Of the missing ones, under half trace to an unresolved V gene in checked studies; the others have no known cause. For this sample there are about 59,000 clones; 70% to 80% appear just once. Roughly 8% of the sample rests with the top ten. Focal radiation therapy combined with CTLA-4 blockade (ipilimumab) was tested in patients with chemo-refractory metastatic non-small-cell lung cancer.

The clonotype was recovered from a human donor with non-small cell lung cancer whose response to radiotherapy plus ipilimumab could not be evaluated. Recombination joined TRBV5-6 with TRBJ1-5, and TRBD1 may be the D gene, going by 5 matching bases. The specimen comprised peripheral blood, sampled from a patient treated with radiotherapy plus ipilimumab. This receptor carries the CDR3 CASSLAGGYNQPQHF. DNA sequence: TGTGCCAGCAGCTTGGCCGGGGGGTACAATCAGCCCCAGCATTTT.